This TCR beta chain was recovered during a study of identical twins. Study outcomes and limitations: Models underestimated TCR alpha sharing (out-of-frame) in monozygotic twins.

TCRdb itself ran the 5' RACE reads through MiXCR, one entry per CDR3 protein. This repertoire shows hundreds of thousands of distinct CDR3 sequences, about 20% found once; its top ten account for about 4.5%. The table lists this clonotype with a few counts. As yet, its antigen is unknown. The germline CDR1 and CDR2 sequences are DFQATT and SNEGSKA (reference sequence). The CDR3 totals 12 residues. V dropped 6 bases and J dropped 4; count of bases not matched to a gene: 5. This same sample was also taken into another study, of T cells expressing NK-cell markers.

The sequencing sample was made of PBMCs. This chain links TRBV20-1 with TRBJ2-5; TRBD1 agrees at 7 bases. This sequence was found in a woman under 30 in good health. The CDR3 DNA reads as TGCAGTGCAAGGGACAGTGTAGAGACCCAGTACTTC. This translates into CSARDSVETQYF.